The clone carrying this TCR beta chain has only a few counts. Antigen specificity is unknown. This sample is drawn from a study of T-cell memory formation after mild COVID-19. Notes on the study in general: Day 15 to 85 contracting clones showed balanced CD4/CD8; day 15 to 37 expanders favored CD4+. Contracting CD4+ clones were located mainly in CM and EM, and CD8+ clones in EMRA. Second-wave clones peaking on day 37 lacked confirmed SARS-CoV-2 specificity.

5'RACE primed from the constant segment yielded TCR alpha and TCR beta cDNA libraries bearing sample barcodes and UMIs. From the 5' RACE reads, TCRdb called clonotypes with MiXCR, one entry per CDR3 protein. The table lists approximately 500,000 distinct CDR3 sequences, roughly 25% of them singletons. Germline values: CDR1 SGDLS, CDR2 YYNGEE. V lost 4 bases, J lost 3 bases, and 10 bases stayed unmatched. The CDR3 spans 15 residues. The sample comprised PBMCs or a T cell subset sorted from them (not recorded which). The chain carries TRBV9 and TRBJ2-7; 7 positions agree with TRBD2. This receptor was taken from an adult woman who had mild COVID-19 (a few samples of this study predate the infection). Cell type and time point are not known. The CDR3 region is CASSPEGGEGYEQYF. The CDR3 DNA sequence: TGTGCCAGCAGCCCCGAAGGCGGGGAGGGCTACGAGCAGTACTTC. The full variable domain, in which reference TRBV9 and TRBJ2-7 provide the parts outside the CDR3, is DSGVTQTPKHLITATGQRVTLRCSPRSGDLSVYWYQQSLDQGLQFLIQYYNGEERAKGNILERFSAQQFPDLHSELNLSSLELGDSALYFCASSPEGGEGYEQYFGPGTRLTVT.